This T cell receptor beta chain stems from a study of cytomegalovirus exposure and HLA in healthy donors. Trimming removed 7 bases from V and 5 bases from J, with 10 bases in between. In germline, CDR1 is MNHEY, CDR2 SMNVEV (reference sequence). The CDR3 has 12 amino acids. The PCR contained 60 Vbeta and 13 Jbeta primers. Profiling relied on immunoSEQ multiplex PCR, and the TCRdb table lists in-frame clones only, not all of them. The sample comprises under 200,000 clones, 65% to 70% of which are singletons, and 3.5% to 5.5% rests with the top ten. The sequence came from a woman between 18 and 29 years old in good health and CMV-seropositive. The chain employs TRBV27 and TRBJ2-3; D gene uncertain. The sample comprised PBMCs. The CDR3 sequence: CASTTGGDTQYF. DNA for the CDR3: TGTGCCAGCACCACCGGTGGAGATACGCAGTATTTT.